What follows describes a single T cell receptor (beta chain). Its antigen is currently unknown. This specimen belongs to a study of shared clonotypes between healthy human individuals. Notes on the study in general: Naive CD4 clonotypes overlapped across a few donors at roughly 5%. Memory subsets generally showed lower estimated richness than naive subsets.

Template for every sorted-subset replicate PCR totaled around 200 ng DNA, around 32,000 T cell genomes. Sequencing used immunoSEQ multiplex PCR; TCRdb keeps in-frame clones, though not all of them. The sample lists roughly 1,000,000 clones, around 78% seen once, with approximately 0.5% in the top ten. Trimming took off 7 bases at V and 5 bases at J, with 21 bases between the two ends. Germline V gene data show CDR1 as MNHNS and CDR2 as SASEGT. This CDR3 region has 15 residues. Sequencing used memory CD4+ T cells from PBMCs. Subset meaning: CD45RA-negative fraction. This TCR derives from a man aged 18-30 years in good health. Some clones in this sample may be carry-over from other donors' samples. The genes are TRBV6-1 and TRBJ2-7; D may be TRBD1 (6 bases). CDR3 protein: CASTFQQGMGDEQYF. CDR3 nucleotide sequence: TGTGCCAGCACCTTCCAACAGGGAATGGGAGACGAGCAGTACTTC.